The next 10 T cell receptor beta chains were all read from a single sample in a study of T cell responses to AZD1222 COVID-19 vaccine. Produced via immunoSEQ multiplex PCR; TCRdb's table is partial and in-frame only. The profile shows roughly 200,000 clones, approximately 92% of them singletons. This specimen was peripheral blood, taken 28 days after the second dose of the MenACWY control vaccine. These receptors came from an adult who received the MenACWY meningococcal vaccine as a control.

This rearrangement joins TRBV28 to TRBJ1-4; weak D call: TRBD1 (5 bases). CDR3 length equals 14 residues. The V and J ends lost 2 bases and 7 bases respectively, with 11 bases between them. From germline, CDR1 is MDHEN and CDR2 SYDVKM. CDR3 sequence reads: CASSLRQGGEKLFF. In DNA form, the CDR3 reads TGTGCCAGCAGTTTAAGGCAGGGAGGTGAAAAACTGTTTTTT.

The genes are TRBV30 and TRBJ1-2; 8 bases align to TRBD1. Germline V lookup: CDR1 GTSNPN, CDR2 SVGIG (reference sequence). The CDR3 is 16 amino acids. Trimming at V came to 1 base and at J to 2 bases, leaving 9 bases not matched to a gene. The CDR3 nucleotides are TGTGCCTGGAGTGAGGCTTGGCAGGGGGCAAACTATGGCTACACCTTC. Encoded protein: CAWSEAWQGANYGYTF.

The chain recombines TRBV3-1 (or the pseudogene TRBV3-2) with TRBJ2-3; TRBD1 might be the D (6 bases). CDR1 and CDR2 (germline): LGHDT, YNNKEL (reference sequence). Between the trimmed V and J ends, which lost 1 base and 1 base, there was a span of 18 bases. The CDR3 runs 18 residues. CDR3 sequence: CASSQVFSRPGGTDTQYF. The CDR3 region has the DNA TGTGCCAGCAGCCAAGTGTTTAGTCGGCCAGGGGGCACAGATACGCAGTATTTT.

The V call is TRBV27, the J call TRBJ1-4; D is unclear. The length of the CDR3 is 14 residues. Trimming removed 6 bases at V and 2 bases at J, with 10 bases between. CDR1 is MNHEY and CDR2 is SMNVEV in the germline V gene (reference sequence). CDR3 amino acids: CASRTSPTNEKLFF. The CDR3 DNA sequence: TGTGCCAGCAGGACAAGCCCGACTAATGAAAAACTGTTTTTT.

J is TRBJ1-1 and V is TRBV19; maybe TRBD1 (6 bases). Deletions cut 7 bases from V and 2 bases from J, with 11 bases between. CDR1 LNHDA and CDR2 SQIVND come from the germline V gene (reference sequence). This CDR3 comprises 13 residues. The CDR3 loop reads CASIRDTNTEAFF. The CDR3 DNA follows: TGTGCCAGTATTAGGGACACTAACACTGAAGCTTTCTTT.

In its sample, this clone was seen once. This chain joins TRBV7-2 and TRBJ2-5; 8 bases are a match to TRBD1. The CDR3 loop spans 15 amino acids. Germline trimming cut 4 bases from V and 5 bases from J; bases unmatched to any gene: 9. Germline V CDR1 and CDR2: SGHTA, FQGNSA. The CDR3 here is CASSSLRGREETQYF. In nucleotides, the CDR3 is TGTGCCAGCAGCTCGCTCAGGGGGCGCGAGGAGACCCAGTACTTC.

This clone appeared a single time. The chain recombines TRBV19 with TRBJ2-6; no reliable D call. The CDR3 consists of 13 residues. Trimming removed 8 bases at V and 0 bases at J, with 5 bases between. Looked up from germline, CDR1 is LNHDA and CDR2 is SQIVND (reference sequence). CDR3 coding DNA: TGTGCCAGTGGCCGCTCTGGGGCCAACGTCCTGACTTTC. It codes for CASGRSGANVLTF.

This chain uses TRBV19 with TRBJ2-7; TRBD2 might be the D (5 bases). The V end was cut by 3 bases, the J end by 2 bases, with 11 bases between. CDR1 and CDR2 (germline): LNHDA, SQIVND (reference sequence). This CDR3 has 14 residues. CDR3 loop: CASSITDGTYEQYF. CDR3 DNA: TGTGCCAGTAGTATTACGGACGGGACCTACGAGCAGTACTTC.

The chain uses TRBV3-1 (or the pseudogene TRBV3-2) and TRBJ1-4; D uncertain. Trimming removed 0 bases at V and 5 bases at J, with 13 bases between. Germline CDR1 and CDR2: LGHDT and YNNKEL (reference sequence). The CDR3 loop spans 16 amino acids. The CDR3 region has the DNA TGTGCCAGCAGCCAAGAACCGGGCTCTGGAAATGAAAAACTGTTTTTT. This translates into CASSQEPGSGNEKLFF.

This chain connects TRBV18 to TRBJ2-1; D gene uncertain. The germline V and J ends were trimmed by 3 bases and 0 bases, with 9 bases remaining between them. From germline, CDR1 is KGHSH and CDR2 LQKENI. The CDR3 covers 15 residues. CDR3 sequence reads: CASSPPGSSYNEQFF. The CDR3 DNA reads TGTGCCAGCTCACCGCCAGGTAGCTCCTACAATGAGCAGTTCTTC. The whole variable domain, remainder taken from reference TRBV18 and TRBJ2-1, is NAGVMQNPRHLVRRRGQEARLRCSPMKGHSHVYWYRQLPEEGLKFMVYLQKENIIDESGMPKERFSAEFPKEGPSILRIQQVVRGDSAAYFCASSPPGSSYNEQFFGPGTRLTVL.